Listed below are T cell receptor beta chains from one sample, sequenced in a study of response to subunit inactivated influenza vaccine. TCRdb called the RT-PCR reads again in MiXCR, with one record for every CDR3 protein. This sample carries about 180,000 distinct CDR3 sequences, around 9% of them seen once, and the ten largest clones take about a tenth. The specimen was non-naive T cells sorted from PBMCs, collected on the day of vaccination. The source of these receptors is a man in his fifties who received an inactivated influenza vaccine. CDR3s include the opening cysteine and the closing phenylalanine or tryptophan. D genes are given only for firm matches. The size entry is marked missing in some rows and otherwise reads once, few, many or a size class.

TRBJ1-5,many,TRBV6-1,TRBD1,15,TGTGCCAGCAGAGGACAGGGGACGAGCAATCAGCCCCAGCATTTT,CASRGQGTSNQPQHF
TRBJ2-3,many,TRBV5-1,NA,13,TGCGCCAGCAGCATAACGGGCGGGCCGACGCAGTATTTT,CASSITGGPTQYF
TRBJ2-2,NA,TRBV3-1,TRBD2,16,TGTGCCAGCAGCCAAGTTGCGGGGGTAACCACCGGGGAGCTGTTTTTT,CASSQVAGVTTGELFF
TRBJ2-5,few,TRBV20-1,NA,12,TGCAGTGCCCAAGCCCCTGGAGAGACCCAGTACTTC,CSAQAPGETQYF
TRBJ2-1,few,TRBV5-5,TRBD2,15,TGTGCCAGCAGCTCCAGCGGGGGATATCTGAATGAGCAGTTCTTC,CASSSSGGYLNEQFF
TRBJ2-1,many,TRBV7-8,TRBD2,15,TGTGCCAGCAGCTCGACTAGCGGGTCGGGTAATGAGCAGTTCTTC,CASSSTSGSGNEQFF
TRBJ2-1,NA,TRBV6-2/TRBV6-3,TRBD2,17,TGTGCCAGCAGTTACTGGGAGACTAGCGGGATCTACAATGAGCAGTTCTTC,CASSYWETSGIYNEQFF
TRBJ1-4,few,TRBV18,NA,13,TGTGCCAGTGCCAAGGACAGTAATGAAAAACTGTTTTTT,CASAKDSNEKLFF
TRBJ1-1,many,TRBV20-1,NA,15,TGCAGTGCTAGAGATCTGGGGGGGGCGGGCACTGAAGCTTTCTTT,CSARDLGGAGTEAFF
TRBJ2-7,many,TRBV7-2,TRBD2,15,TGTGCCAGCAGCTTGGCCAGCGGGGATCCCTACGAGCAGTACTTC,CASSLASGDPYEQYF
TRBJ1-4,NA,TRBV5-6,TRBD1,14,TGTGCCAGCAGCTACCTACAGGGGGGCGAAAAACTGTTTTTT,CASSYLQGGEKLFF
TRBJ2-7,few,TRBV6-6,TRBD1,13,TGTGCCAGCAGTTATCTGCAGGGGGTCGAGCAGTACTTC,CASSYLQGVEQYF
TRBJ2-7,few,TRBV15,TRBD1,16,TGTGCCACCAGCCCTCAGGGGACAGGGGTGTCCTACGAGCAGTACTTC,CATSPQGTGVSYEQYF
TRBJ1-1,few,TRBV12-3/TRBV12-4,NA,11,TGTGCCAGCAGCCTCAGCACTGAAGCTTTCTTT,CASSLSTEAFF
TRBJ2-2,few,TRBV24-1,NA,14,TGTGCCACCAGTCAGACAGCGAACACCGGGGAGCTGTTTTTT,CATSQTANTGELFF
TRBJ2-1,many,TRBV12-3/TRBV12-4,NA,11,TGTGCCAGCAGTTTATCCAATGAGCAGTTCTTC,CASSLSNEQFF
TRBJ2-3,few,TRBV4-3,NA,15,TGCGCCAGCAGCCAAGATGGCACAGGGCACGGCGCGCAGTATTTT,CASSQDGTGHGAQYF
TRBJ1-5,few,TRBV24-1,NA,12,TGTGCCGTCGGGGGGGGCCATCAGCCCCAGCATTTT,CAVGGGHQPQHF
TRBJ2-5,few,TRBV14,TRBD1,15,TGTGCCAGCAGCCCTATGGACAGGGGTCAAGAGACCCAGTACTTC,CASSPMDRGQETQYF
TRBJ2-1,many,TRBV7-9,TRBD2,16,TGTGCCAGCAGCCGCCTCGGGGCGGGGGGTTACAATGAGCAGTTCTTC,CASSRLGAGGYNEQFF
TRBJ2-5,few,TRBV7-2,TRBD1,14,TGTGCCAGCAGCTTCACAGGGGATCGGGAGACCCAGTACTTC,CASSFTGDRETQYF
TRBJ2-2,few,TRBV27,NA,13,TGTGCCAGCAGTTTTGTATCGTACGGGGAGCTGTTTTTT,CASSFVSYGELFF